Sequencing of this TCR beta chain was carried out in a study of blood T cell repertoires in COVID-19. About the research overall: Sources were T cells, B-cell-depleted T cells, or PBMCs; the material itself was cDNA or gDNA.

V shed 4 bases and J 5 bases; nucleotides not matched to a gene: 4. Germline V gene lookup returns CDR1 MGHRA and CDR2 YSYEKL. CDR3 length: 14 residues. Per the original data handling: Reference gene primer amplification gave estimated nucleated cell counts. Assay used: immunoSEQ multiplex PCR; TCRdb lists only in-frame clones, some missing. That table supplies the V and J calls and clone size; D and trimming were determined from the DNA. The repertoire has around 110,000 clones, less than 85% of them found once; the top ten carry 2% to 2.5%. The material sequenced was peripheral blood. The chain recombines TRBV4-1 with TRBJ1-5; 8 bases line up with TRBD1. This clonotype originated in a man aged 25-40 years with acute or convalescent COVID-19. CDR3 residues: CASSPGTGDQPQHF. CDR3 bases: TGCGCCAGCAGCCCTGGGACAGGAGATCAGCCCCAGCATTTT.